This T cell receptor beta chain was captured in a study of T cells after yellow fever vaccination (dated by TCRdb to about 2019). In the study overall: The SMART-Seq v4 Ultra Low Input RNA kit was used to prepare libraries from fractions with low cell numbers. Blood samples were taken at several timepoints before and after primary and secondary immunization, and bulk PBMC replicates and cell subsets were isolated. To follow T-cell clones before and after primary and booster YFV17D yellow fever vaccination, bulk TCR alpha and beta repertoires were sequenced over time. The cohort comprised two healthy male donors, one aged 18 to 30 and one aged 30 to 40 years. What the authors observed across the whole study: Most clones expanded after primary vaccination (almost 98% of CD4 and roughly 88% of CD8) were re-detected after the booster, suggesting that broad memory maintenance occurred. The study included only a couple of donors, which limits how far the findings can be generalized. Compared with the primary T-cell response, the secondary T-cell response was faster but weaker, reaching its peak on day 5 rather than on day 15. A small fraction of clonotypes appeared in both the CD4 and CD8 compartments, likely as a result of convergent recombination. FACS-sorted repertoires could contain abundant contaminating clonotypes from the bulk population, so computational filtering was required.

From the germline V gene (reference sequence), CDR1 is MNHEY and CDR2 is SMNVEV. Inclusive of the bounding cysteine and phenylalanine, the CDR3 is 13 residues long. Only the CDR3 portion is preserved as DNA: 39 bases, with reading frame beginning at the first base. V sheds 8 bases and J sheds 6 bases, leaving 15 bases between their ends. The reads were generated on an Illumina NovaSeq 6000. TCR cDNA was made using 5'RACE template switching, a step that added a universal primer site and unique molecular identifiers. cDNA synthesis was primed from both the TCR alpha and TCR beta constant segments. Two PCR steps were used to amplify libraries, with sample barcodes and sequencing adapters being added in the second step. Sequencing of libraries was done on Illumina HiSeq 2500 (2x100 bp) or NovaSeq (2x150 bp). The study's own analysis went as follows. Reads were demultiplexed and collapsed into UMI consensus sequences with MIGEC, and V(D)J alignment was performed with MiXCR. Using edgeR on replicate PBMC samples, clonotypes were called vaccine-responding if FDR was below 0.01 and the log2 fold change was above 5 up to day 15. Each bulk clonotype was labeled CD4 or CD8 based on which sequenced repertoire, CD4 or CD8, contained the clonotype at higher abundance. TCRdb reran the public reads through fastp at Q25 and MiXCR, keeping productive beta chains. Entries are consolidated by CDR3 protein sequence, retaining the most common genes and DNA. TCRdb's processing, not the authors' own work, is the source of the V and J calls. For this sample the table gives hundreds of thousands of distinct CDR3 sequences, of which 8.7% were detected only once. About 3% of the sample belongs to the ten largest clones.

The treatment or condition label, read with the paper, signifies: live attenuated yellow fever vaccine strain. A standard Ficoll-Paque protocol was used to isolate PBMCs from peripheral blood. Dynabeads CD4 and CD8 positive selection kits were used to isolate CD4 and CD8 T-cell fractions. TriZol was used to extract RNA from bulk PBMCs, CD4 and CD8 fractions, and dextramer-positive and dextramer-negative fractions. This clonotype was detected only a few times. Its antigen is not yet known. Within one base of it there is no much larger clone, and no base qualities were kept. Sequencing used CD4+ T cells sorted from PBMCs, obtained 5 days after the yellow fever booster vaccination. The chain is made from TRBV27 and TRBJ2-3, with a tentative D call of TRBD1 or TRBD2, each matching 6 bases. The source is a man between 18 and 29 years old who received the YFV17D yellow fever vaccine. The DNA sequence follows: TGTGCCAGCCAACAATTAGGGGGGGATACGCAGTATTTT. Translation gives CASQQLGGDTQYF.